This T cell receptor beta chain comes out of a study of graft-versus-host responses after intestinal transplantation. The germline V gene encodes CDR1 MNHNS and CDR2 SASEGT. V lost 3 bases and J lost 6, with 6 bases in between. The CDR3 is made up of 12 amino acids. Clones were read by immunoSEQ multiplex PCR, and TCRdb kept only the in-frame ones, dropping some. Found here are about 98,000 clones, 86% of them singletons; the top ten hold under 1.5%. The TCR was taken from a human patient who received an intestinal transplant, so some T cells may come from the graft donor. Here the sequenced sample was PBMCs, taken 255 days after intestinal transplant. The chain links TRBV6-1 to TRBJ1-5; D unresolved. CDR3 sequence reads: CASSDLGQPQHF. The DNA of the CDR3 is TGTGCCAGCAGTGATTTGGGTCAGCCCCAGCATTTT.